A single sample gave rise to the 16 T cell receptor beta chains below, sequenced in a study of T cell responses to AZD1222 COVID-19 vaccine. Repertoires were generated with immunoSEQ multiplex PCR, while TCRdb's copy carries only in-frame clones and drops some. This sample yields 120,000 to 150,000 clones, of which 89% are seen a single time; 4% to 5% belongs to the top ten. This material consisted of peripheral blood, taken on day 0 of AZD1222 vaccination. The receptors originated from an adult in good health.

This clone occurred a few times. The CDR3 loop is CASRRRQGSPLHF. For the CDR3, the DNA is TGTGCCAGCAGGAGAAGACAGGGTTCACCCCTCCACTTT. The chain recombines TRBV28 with TRBJ1-6; the match to TRBD1 covers 7 bases. Looked up from germline, CDR1 is MDHEN and CDR2 is SYDVKM. The CDR3 totals 13 residues. With V trimmed by 6 bases and J by 9 bases, 5 bases remained unmatched. Full variable domain (remainder filled in from reference TRBV28 and TRBJ1-6): DVKVTQSSRYLVKRTGEKVFLECVQDMDHENMFWYRQDPGLGLRLIYFSYDVKMKEKGDIPEGYSVSREKKERFSLILESASTNQTSMYLCASRRRQGSPLHFGNGTRLTVT.

The genes are TRBV12-3 or TRBV12-4 and TRBJ1-1; D is unresolved. CDR3 size: 11 residues. Trimming took 2 bases from V and 8 from J, leaving 6 bases between them. Written as DNA, the CDR3 is TGTGCCAGCAGTTTATACCGGGAAGCTTTCTTT. Translating gives CASSLYREAFF.

This chain uses TRBV2 with TRBJ1-3; D is unclear. Germline values: CDR1 SNHLY, CDR2 FYNNEI. The CDR3 runs to 16 residues. V was cut by 8 bases and J by 0 bases, with 17 bases left in between. The DNA for the CDR3 is TGTGCCAGCGCTGGGGTCCAACCCTACTCTGGAAACACCATATATTTT. This sequence encodes CASAGVQPYSGNTIYF.

The J gene is TRBJ1-1, the V gene TRBV27; 8 bases fit TRBD1. V gave up 2 bases and J gave up 4 bases; unmatched junction bases: 6. In germline, CDR1 is MNHEY, CDR2 SMNVEV (reference sequence). The CDR3 sequence is 15 residues long. CDR3 sequence: CASSLGQGAVTEAFF. CDR3 DNA: TGTGCCAGCAGTTTAGGCCAGGGGGCGGTCACTGAAGCTTTCTTT.

The rearrangement links TRBV6-5 to TRBJ2-1, with 10 positions matching TRBD2. Germline V gene lookup returns CDR1 MNHEY and CDR2 SVGAGI. This CDR3 is built from 15 residues. V lost 0 bases to trimming and J lost 8 bases; unmatched junction nucleotides: 4. The CDR3 DNA reads as TGTGCCAGCAGTTACTCACCGGGACTAGCGTATGAGCAGTTCTTC. Protein sequence: CASSYSPGLAYEQFF.

This clone was counted only a few times. The CDR3 reads CASSYSIGETQYF. For the CDR3, the DNA is TGTGCCAGCAGTTACTCGATCGGAGAGACCCAGTACTTC. V gene TRBV6-5 combines with J gene TRBJ2-5, with D unclear. V was cut by 0 bases and J by 4 bases, with 6 bases left in between. CDR1 is MNHEY and CDR2 is SVGAGI in the germline V gene. The length of the CDR3 is 13 residues.

The V gene is TRBV7-9, the J gene TRBJ2-7, with D perhaps assigned TRBD1 or TRBD2 (5 bases each). Trimming removed 5 bases at V and 2 bases at J, with 13 bases between. The CDR3 totals 14 residues. The germline gives CDR1 SEHNR, CDR2 FQNEAQ (reference sequence). Here the CDR3 reads CASSARRDPYEQYF. CDR3 in DNA: TGTGCCAGCAGCGCTCGTCGGGACCCCTACGAGCAGTACTTC.

A single count supports this clone. The chain has TRBV6-1 and TRBJ2-1; no definite D call. Trimming removed 2 bases from V and 10 bases from J, with 6 bases in between. This CDR3 has 11 residues. Germline CDR1 MNHNS, CDR2 SASEGT. CDR3 nucleotide sequence: TGTGCCAGCAGTGAAAAAGGGGAGCAGTTCTTC. This sequence encodes CASSEKGEQFF.

This clone was detected once. The chain has TRBV19 and TRBJ1-2, with D possibly being TRBD1 (6 bases). The germline V gene encodes CDR1 LNHDA and CDR2 SQIVND (reference sequence). Trimming pared 4 bases from V and 0 bases from J, leaving 6 bases between. This CDR3 is built from 13 residues. CDR3 sequence: CASSRTANYGYTF. CDR3 nucleotides: TGTGCCAGTAGTAGGACAGCTAACTATGGCTACACCTTC.

This clone was seen a single time. The chain joins TRBV5-1 to TRBJ1-6; D gene uncertain. This CDR3 spans 14 amino acids. Germline CDR1 reads SGHRS; CDR2 reads YFSETQ. Trimming left V 0 bases short and J 5 bases short, with 6 bases between. CDR3 protein: CASSLVADNSPLHF. For the CDR3, the DNA is TGCGCCAGCAGCTTGGTGGCAGATAATTCACCCCTCCACTTT.

This clone appeared once. The J gene is TRBJ2-5, the V gene TRBV7-9; 15 bases are shared with TRBD2. The junction had 2 bases not matched to a gene; V was cut back by 5 bases and J by 4 bases. This CDR3 spans 15 amino acids. The germline V gene encodes CDR1 SEHNR and CDR2 FQNEAQ (reference sequence). The CDR3 coding sequence is TGTGCCAGCAGCGCGGGACTAGCGGGGGGAGAGACCCAGTACTTC. Amino acid sequence: CASSAGLAGGETQYF.

The chain recombines TRBV19 with TRBJ2-7; D not certain. This CDR3 contains 13 residues. CDR1 LNHDA and CDR2 SQIVND come from the germline V gene (reference sequence). Trimming stripped 6 bases from V and 0 bases from J, with 9 bases between. The CDR3 protein is CASRRPDSYEQYF. DNA of the CDR3: TGTGCCAGTAGGAGACCAGACTCCTACGAGCAGTACTTC.

This clone was found once. The chain recombines TRBV27 with TRBJ2-5; 8 bases map to TRBD2. Trimming at V came to 6 bases and at J to 5 bases, leaving 5 bases not matched to a gene. This CDR3 is built from 13 residues. Germline V CDR1 and CDR2: MNHEY, SMNVEV (reference sequence). The CDR3 DNA reads TGTGCCAGCAGGGCTAGCGGGCATGAGACCCAGTACTTC. Translating gives CASRASGHETQYF.

The chain couples TRBV30 to TRBJ1-4; D not certain. Germline CDR1 reads GTSNPN; CDR2 reads SVGIG (reference sequence). The CDR3 runs to 13 residues. Trimming cost V 0 bases and J 8 bases, with 10 bases left between them. The CDR3 spells CAWSVLVGEKLFF. CDR3 DNA: TGTGCCTGGAGTGTCTTGGTGGGAGAAAAACTGTTTTTT.

This chain joins TRBV5-5 and TRBJ2-2; D gene unclear. The germline V and J ends were trimmed by 4 bases and 3 bases, with 4 bases remaining between them. CDR3 length: 12 residues. Germline V gives CDR1 SGHKS, CDR2 YYEKEE (reference sequence). This CDR3 reads CASSPYTGELFF. CDR3 nucleotides: TGTGCCAGCAGCCCGTACACCGGGGAGCTGTTTTTT.

The V call is TRBV6-5, the J call TRBJ1-1; the match to TRBD1 covers 8 bases. V shed 4 bases and J 4 bases; nucleotides not matched to a gene: 5. The CDR3 consists of 14 residues. CDR1 and CDR2 (germline): MNHEY, SVGAGI. The DNA of the CDR3 is TGTGCCAGCAGTTCGACAGGGGTTGGCACTGAAGCTTTCTTT. This translates into CASSSTGVGTEAFF.